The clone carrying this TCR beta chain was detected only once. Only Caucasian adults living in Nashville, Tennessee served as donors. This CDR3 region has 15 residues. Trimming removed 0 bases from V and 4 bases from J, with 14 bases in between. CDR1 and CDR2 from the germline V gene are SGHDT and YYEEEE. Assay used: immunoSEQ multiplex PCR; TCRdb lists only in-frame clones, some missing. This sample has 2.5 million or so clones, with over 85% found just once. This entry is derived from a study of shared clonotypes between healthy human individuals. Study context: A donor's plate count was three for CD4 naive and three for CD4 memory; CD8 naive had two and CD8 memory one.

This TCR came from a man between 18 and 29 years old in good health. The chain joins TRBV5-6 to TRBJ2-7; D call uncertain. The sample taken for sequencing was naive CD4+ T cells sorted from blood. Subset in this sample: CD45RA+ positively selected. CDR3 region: CASSLAPGSLYEQYF. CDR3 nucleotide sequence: TGTGCCAGCAGCTTGGCCCCCGGATCCCTTTACGAGCAGTACTTC.